Presented here are 23 T cell receptor beta chains from one specimen sequenced in a study of control samples from healthy donors and cancer patients. Clones were sequenced by immunoSEQ multiplex PCR, and TCRdb holds only the in-frame ones, with some missing. The data show about 190,000 clones, about nine tenths seen once. Sequencing used blood. The receptors derive from a man aged 30 to 39 in good health.

This chain uses TRBV27 with TRBJ2-1; D call uncertain. In germline, CDR1 is MNHEY, CDR2 SMNVEV (reference sequence). The CDR3 consists of 15 residues. Trimming took 2 bases from V and 3 from J, leaving 11 bases between them. CDR3 protein: CASSLVFGRYNEQFF. Written as DNA, the CDR3 is TGTGCCAGCAGTTTAGTATTCGGCCGCTACAATGAGCAGTTCTTC.

The rearrangement joins TRBV5-6 to TRBJ1-2, with D possibly matching TRBD1 (5 bases). Germline CDR1 is SGHDT and CDR2 is YYEEEE. This CDR3 region has 16 residues. The V gene lost 0 bases and the J gene lost 4 bases, with 16 bases spanning the gap. CDR3 amino acids: CASSLDPGHSSYGYTF. The CDR3 nucleotides read TGTGCCAGCAGCTTGGACCCCGGACACTCTTCCTATGGCTACACCTTC.

This chain uses TRBV7-4 with TRBJ1-4; weak D call: TRBD1 (5 bases). V lost 6 bases, J lost 6 bases, and 8 bases lay in between. This CDR3 is built from 12 residues. Looked up from germline, CDR1 is SGHVT and CDR2 is SQSDAQ. The CDR3 reads CASRGVDEKLFF. CDR3 DNA sequence: TGTGCCAGCAGGGGGGTGGATGAAAAACTGTTTTTT. Drawing the rest from reference TRBV7-4 and TRBJ1-4, the complete variable domain is GAGVSQSPRYKVAKRGRDVALRCDSISGHVTLYWYRQTLGQGSEVLTYSQSDAQRDKSGRPSGRFSAERPERSVSTLKIQRTEQGDSAVYLCASRGVDEKLFFGSGTQLSVL.

The chain couples TRBV7-9 to TRBJ2-5; the match to TRBD2 covers 7 bases. The ends lost 0 bases at V and 2 bases at J; junction bases unmatched: 6. The CDR3 runs 16 residues. Germline V gene sequence: CDR1 SEHNR, CDR2 FQNEAQ (reference sequence). This CDR3 is CASSLAPGGIQETQYF. The DNA of the CDR3 is TGTGCCAGCAGCTTAGCCCCCGGGGGGATACAAGAGACCCAGTACTTC. Full variable domain (missing parts from reference TRBV7-9 and TRBJ2-5): DTGVSQNPRHKITKRGQNVTFRCDPISEHNRLYWYRQTLGQGPEFLTYFQNEAQLEKSRLLSDRFSAERPKGSFSTLEIQRTEQGDSAMYLCASSLAPGGIQETQYFGPGTRLLVL.

The chain combines TRBV30 with TRBJ1-2; 8 nucleotides match TRBD1. This CDR3 is 14 amino acids long. Germline trimming cut 3 bases from V and 4 bases from J; bases unmatched to any gene: 7. In germline, CDR1 is GTSNPN, CDR2 SVGIG (reference sequence). In DNA, the CDR3 is TGTGCCTGGAGAACAGGGGGGAAGGTCTATGGCTACACCTTC. Residues: CAWRTGGKVYGYTF.

The chain uses TRBV7-9 and TRBJ1-2; D perhaps matches TRBD1 (5 bases). The germline V gene has CDR1 SEHNR and CDR2 FQNEAQ (reference sequence). This CDR3 has 14 amino acids. The V end lost 6 bases, the J end lost 5 bases, and 16 bases lay between the germline ends. CDR3 region: CASSWGTSVYGYTF. CDR3 bases: TGTGCCAGCAGTTGGGGGACCTCTGTGTATGGCTACACCTTC.

The genes are TRBV18 and TRBJ1-2; TRBD1 is a possible D gene (5 bases). The CDR3 runs 13 residues. Per germline, CDR1 KGHSH and CDR2 LQKENI. V dropped 1 base and J dropped 8 bases, with 11 bases sitting between them. The CDR3 DNA is TGTGCCAGCTCACCACGGGAAGGGGAAGGCTACACCTTC. This codes for CASSPREGEGYTF.

This sequence joins TRBV10-3 and TRBJ2-1, with D possibly being TRBD1 or TRBD2 (6 bases each). V lost 3 bases, J lost 0 bases, and 12 bases lay in between. The germline V gene has CDR1 ENHRY and CDR2 SYGVKD. The CDR3 length is 16 residues. For the CDR3, the DNA is TGTGCCATCAGTGAAACGGGGGCAAGCTCCTACAATGAGCAGTTCTTC. This codes for CAISETGASSYNEQFF.

V gene TRBV20-1 combines with J gene TRBJ1-2; no clear D. The CDR3 extends over 13 amino acids. Looked up from germline, CDR1 is DFQATT and CDR2 is SNEGSKA (reference sequence). V lost 3 bases and J 4 bases, leaving 12 bases between the germline ends. CDR3 bases: TGCAGTGCTAGTTCAGGAGGCAGCTATGGCTACACCTTC. Its protein is CSASSGGSYGYTF.

This clone was picked up one time. This sequence joins TRBV30 and TRBJ1-2, with no clear D. V lost 0 bases, J lost 5 bases, and 10 bases lay in between. The length of the CDR3 is 13 residues. Germline CDR1 reads GTSNPN; CDR2 reads SVGIG (reference sequence). CDR3 bases: TGTGCCTGGAGTGTAGCGCAGTATTATGGCTACACCTTC. This encodes CAWSVAQYYGYTF.

V is TRBV28 and J is TRBJ1-2; tentative D call: TRBD1 (6 bases). This CDR3 has 14 residues. The germline V gene has CDR1 MDHEN and CDR2 SYDVKM. Trimming shortened V by 4 bases and J by 9 bases, and 18 bases separated the two germline ends. CDR3 coding DNA: TGTGCCAGCAGTTCCCTCCCAGGGGCGGCAAGCTACACCTTC. Translation gives CASSSLPGAASYTF.

The chain joins TRBV24-1 to TRBJ2-7; possible D gene TRBD1, 5 bases. V gave up 3 bases and J gave up 0 bases, with 17 bases separating them. The germline CDR1 and CDR2 sequences are KGHDR and SFDVKD. The CDR3 spans 17 residues. The DNA of the CDR3 is TGTGCCACCAGTGATCACCCAGAGACAGCAAGCTCCTACGAGCAGTACTTC. The encoded protein is CATSDHPETASSYEQYF.

The rearrangement uses TRBV2 and TRBJ2-7; 11 nucleotides line up with TRBD1. The J segment lost 3 bases and the V segment lost 2 bases, leaving 3 bases of the junction unmatched. Germline assignment: CDR1 SNHLY and CDR2 FYNNEI. The CDR3 runs 15 residues. The CDR3 protein is CASSEMGTGGYEQYF. DNA for the CDR3: TGTGCCAGCAGTGAAATGGGGACAGGGGGCTACGAGCAGTACTTC. The whole variable domain, filled in from reference TRBV2 and TRBJ2-7, reads EPEVTQTPSHQVTQMGQEVILRCVPISNHLYFYWYRQILGQKVEFLVSFYNNEISEKSEIFDDQFSVERPDGSNFTLKIRSTKLEDSAMYFCASSEMGTGGYEQYFGPGTRLTVT.

The rearrangement links TRBV3-1 (or the pseudogene TRBV3-2) to TRBJ1-3; D is ambiguous. Germline CDR1 LGHDT, CDR2 YNNKEL (reference sequence). Trimming left V 5 bases short and J 2 bases short, with 7 bases between. The CDR3 has 13 residues. DNA of the CDR3: TGTGCCAGCAGCTCTTCCCCTGGAAACACCATATATTTT. It encodes CASSSSPGNTIYF.

Note on this clone: At one end, the junction sequence differs from germline, possibly due to a read error. The chain couples TRBV6-5 to TRBJ2-7; 8 bases are a match to TRBD1. The CDR3 totals 13 residues. Germline CDR1 reads MNHEY; CDR2 reads SVGAGI. As DNA, the CDR3 is TGTGCCAGCAGTAACTCAGGGGGCGCCGAGCAGTACTTC. Protein product: CASSNSGGAEQYF.

This rearrangement joins TRBV6-1 to TRBJ2-7; D perhaps matches TRBD2 (5 bases). The germline V gene encodes CDR1 MNHNS and CDR2 SASEGT. The V and J ends lost 1 base and 1 base respectively, with 14 bases between them. The CDR3 is made up of 16 amino acids. CDR3 residues: CASSEESGFRSYEQYF. The CDR3 DNA reads TGTGCCAGCAGTGAAGAGTCGGGGTTTCGGTCCTACGAGCAGTACTTC.

The V gene is TRBV15, the J gene TRBJ2-1; 8 bases are shared with TRBD2. This CDR3 is built from 15 residues. The germline V gene encodes CDR1 LNHNV and CDR2 YYDKDF (reference sequence). V lost 8 bases to trimming and J lost 5 bases; unmatched junction nucleotides: 11. CDR3 DNA: TGTGCCACCCGCTCCGCGGGGGGCCCTAACAATGAGCAGTTCTTC. Its translation: CATRSAGGPNNEQFF.

The rearrangement uses TRBV5-1 and TRBJ2-1, with D perhaps assigned TRBD1 or TRBD2 (5 bases each). This CDR3 contains 12 residues. V lost 4 bases and J 8 bases, leaving 10 bases between the germline ends. CDR1 SGHRS and CDR2 YFSETQ come from the germline V gene. The CDR3 DNA sequence: TGCGCCAGCAGCCGGGGACGGGATGAGCAGTTCTTC. Its translation: CASSRGRDEQFF.

The chain couples TRBV12-3 or TRBV12-4 to TRBJ1-2; D not certain. The ends were cut back, 6 bases at V and 5 bases at J, with 13 bases in the middle. CDR3 length: 13 residues. The CDR3 region has the DNA TGTGCCAGCAGCCCTGTTTCTGGGTATGGCTACACCTTC. Translation: CASSPVSGYGYTF.

V and J are TRBV5-6 and TRBJ1-6; no firm D call. The germline V and J ends were trimmed by 2 bases and 7 bases, with 22 bases remaining between them. Germline lookup yields CDR1 SGHDT and CDR2 YYEEEE. This CDR3 region has 18 residues. The DNA for the CDR3 is TGTGCCAGCAGCTTATTGCGGGGTAGAACTCCTCGAAATTCACCCCTCCACTTT. Amino acid sequence: CASSLLRGRTPRNSPLHF. Full variable domain (rest looked up from reference TRBV5-6 and TRBJ1-6): DAGVTQSPTHLIKTRGQQVTLRCSPKSGHDTVSWYQQALGQGPQFIFQYYEEEERQRGNFPDRFSGHQFPNYSSELNVNALLLGDSALYLCASSLLRGRTPRNSPLHFGNGTRLTVT.

The chain recombines TRBV2 with TRBJ2-1; the match to TRBD2 covers 12 bases. Germline trimming cut 5 bases from V and 5 bases from J; bases unmatched to any gene: 7. Germline V gives CDR1 SNHLY, CDR2 FYNNEI. There are 16 residues in the CDR3. In DNA form, the CDR3 reads TGTGCCAGCAGTACCCGTACTAGCGGGGGGAACAATGAGCAGTTCTTC. Translation: CASSTRTSGGNNEQFF. The entire variable domain, with the rest obtained from reference TRBV2 and TRBJ2-1, is as follows: EPEVTQTPSHQVTQMGQEVILRCVPISNHLYFYWYRQILGQKVEFLVSFYNNEISEKSEIFDDQFSVERPDGSNFTLKIRSTKLEDSAMYFCASSTRTSGGNNEQFFGPGTRLTVL.

CDR3 nucleotides: TGTGCCAGCAACCAACCGGGACAGGGGAGCAATGAGCAGTTCTTC. As protein: CASNQPGQGSNEQFF. The chain uses TRBV11-3 and TRBJ2-1, with 10 bases that match TRBD1. CDR1 is SGHNT, CDR2 YENEEA, per germline. The CDR3 length is 15 residues. With 7 bases clipped from V and 6 bases from J, the junction kept 9 bases outside the gene matches.

The CDR3 reads CASSWAGGNTGELFF. The CDR3 DNA is TGTGCCAGCAGTTGGGCAGGGGGGAACACCGGGGAGCTGTTTTTT. The chain employs TRBV6-6 and TRBJ2-2, with 7 bases lining up with TRBD1. CDR1 MNHNY and CDR2 SVGAGI come from the germline V gene (reference sequence). With V trimmed by 4 bases and J by 1 base, 3 bases remained unmatched. The CDR3 sequence is 15 residues long.